These T cell receptor beta chains were read from a single sample in a study of T cell changes during pregnancy in multiple sclerosis. Assay: immunoSEQ multiplex PCR; the TCRdb copy retains only in-frame clones and omits some. The sample yields just under 95,000 clones, over 80% seen once. Sequences were derived from peripheral blood, sampled in the first trimester of pregnancy. These receptors all stem from a female donor with multiple sclerosis, enrolled in a pregnancy study. The CDR3 runs from the conserved cysteine through the conserved F or W. The D gene is left open where the match is weak. Size is stated for part of the rows, as once, few or many counts, or as a class when the clone is expanded.

j_call clone_size d_call v_call cdr3_aa cdr3_nt
TRBJ2-1 once TRBD2 TRBV4-2 CASNLAGSDDEQFF TGTGCCAGCAACTTAGCGGGATCTGACGATGAGCAGTTCTTC
TRBJ2-2 . . TRBV6-4 CASSDGGGIGTGELFF TGTGCCAGCAGTGACGGGGGAGGAATAGGCACCGGGGAGCTGTTTTTT
TRBJ1-5 . . TRBV7-8 CASSLIYGNQPQHF TGTGCCAGCAGCCTAATCTATGGCAATCAGCCCCAGCATTTT
TRBJ2-1 . TRBD2 TRBV19 CASSQGTSINEQFF TGTGCCAGTAGTCAAGGGACTAGTATAAATGAGCAGTTCTTC
TRBJ2-5 once TRBD1 TRBV6-5 CASSSSRTGRETQYF TGTGCCAGCAGTTCCTCCAGGACAGGGAGAGAGACCCAGTACTTC
TRBJ2-1 . TRBD2 TRBV7-2 CASSLEAGGPGSYNEQFF TGTGCCAGCAGCTTAGAAGCGGGAGGGCCGGGGTCCTACAATGAGCAGTTCTTC
TRBJ1-2 . TRBD1 TRBV5-1 CASSLTGGGYGYTF TGCGCCAGCAGCCTAACAGGGGGCGGCTATGGCTACACCTTC
TRBJ2-5 . . TRBV7-9 CASSFLIGVKETQYF TGTGCCAGCAGCTTCCTTATAGGAGTCAAAGAGACCCAGTACTTC
TRBJ2-7 . . TRBV29-1 CSANSDRGSGTSHEQYF TGCAGCGCGAATTCGGACAGGGGGTCCGGGACTAGCCACGAGCAGTACTTC
TRBJ1-5 . . TRBV28 CASSPYPTVDSNQPQHF TGTGCCAGCAGTCCATACCCTACAGTGGATAGCAATCAGCCCCAGCATTTT
TRBJ2-2 once TRBD2 TRBV2 CATGLAGGPSFTGELFF TGTGCCACGGGACTAGCGGGAGGGCCCTCGTTCACCGGGGAGCTGTTTTTT
TRBJ1-3 few . TRBV18 CASSTTGSSGNTIYF TGTGCCAGCTCAACGACAGGTAGCTCTGGAAACACCATATATTTT
TRBJ2-3 . TRBD1 TRBV9 CASSIPTGTGATDTQYF TGTGCCAGCAGCATTCCAACCGGGACAGGGGCCACAGATACGCAGTATTTT
TRBJ2-1 . TRBD2 TRBV5-1 CASSWPTTSGTIGYNEQFF TGCGCCAGCAGCTGGCCGACGACTAGCGGAACAATAGGGTACAATGAGCAGTTCTTC
TRBJ2-3 . TRBD2 TRBV7-9 CASSLPGWRELADTQYF TGTGCCAGCAGCCTTCCAGGATGGCGGGAGTTAGCAGATACGCAGTATTTT
TRBJ1-5 . TRBD1 TRBV6-1 CASRGQGAHQPQHF TGTGCCAGCAGGGGACAGGGGGCGCATCAGCCCCAGCATTTT
TRBJ2-7 . . TRBV5-6 CASSTLGGSYEQYF TGTGCCAGCAGCACCTTAGGGGGCTCCTACGAGCAGTACTTC
TRBJ1-2 . TRBD1 TRBV29-1 CSVGGWTGLYGYTF TGCAGCGTTGGAGGGTGGACAGGGTTGTATGGCTACACCTTC
TRBJ2-7 . . TRBV28 CASNPPRRGYEQYF TGTGCCAGCAACCCCCCTCGGAGGGGCTACGAGCAGTACTTC
TRBJ2-7 . TRBD1 TRBV28 CASRGTGGFEQYF TGTGCCAGCAGGGGGACAGGGGGGTTCGAGCAGTACTTC
TRBJ1-2 once . TRBV28 CASSLRGTDGYTF TGTGCCAGCAGTTTACGGGGGACGGATGGCTACACCTTC
TRBJ2-1 . TRBD2 TRBV15 CATSRESSGIGEQFF TGTGCCACCAGCAGAGAATCTAGCGGGATTGGTGAGCAGTTCTTC
TRBJ2-1 few . TRBV21-1 CASSGLAGGEQFF TGTGCCAGCAGCGGACTAGCTGGGGGTGAGCAGTTCTTC
TRBJ2-5 once . TRBV5-6 CASSLARRGETQYF TGTGCCAGCAGCTTGGCTAGAAGGGGAGAGACCCAGTACTTC
TRBJ2-7 . . TRBV6-5 CASSYSGVLSYEQYF TGTGCCAGCAGTTACTCGGGAGTTCTATCCTACGAGCAGTACTTC
TRBJ2-1 . . TRBV4-1 CASSQEGGGPRNEQFF TGCGCCAGCAGCCAAGAAGGGGGAGGGCCCCGCAATGAGCAGTTCTTC
TRBJ2-3 . . TRBV10-3 CAISESGAGSTDTQYF TGTGCCATCAGTGAGTCAGGAGCGGGCAGCACAGATACGCAGTATTTT
TRBJ2-1 . TRBD2 TRBV27 CASSYIAGRDNEQFF TGTGCCAGCAGCTACATAGCGGGAAGGGACAATGAGCAGTTCTTC
TRBJ2-1 once . TRBV28 CASSTPGVGNEQFF TGTGCCAGCAGCACGCCGGGAGTCGGAAATGAGCAGTTCTTC
TRBJ2-7 . . TRBV19 CASSSNSYEQYF TGTGCCAGTAGTTCTAACTCCTACGAGCAGTACTTC
TRBJ1-1 few . TRBV7-6 CASSPGQRQIMNTEAFF TGTGCCAGCAGCCCCGGACAGAGACAGATTATGAACACTGAAGCTTTCTTT
TRBJ2-3 once . TRBV11-2 CASSLDGAATDTQYF TGTGCCAGCAGCTTAGATGGGGCAGCCACAGATACGCAGTATTTT
TRBJ2-7 . . TRBV28 CATSRPISYEQYF TGTGCCACATCCAGGCCGATATCCTACGAGCAGTACTTC
TRBJ2-7 . . TRBV28 CASSNMLQGPRPLEYF TGTGCCAGCAGTAACATGCTCCAGGGGCCCCGGCCATTGGAGTACTTC
TRBJ1-4 . TRBD1 TRBV7-8 CASSSSRGPVEKLFF TGTGCCAGCAGCTCTTCCAGGGGGCCTGTTGAAAAACTGTTTTTT
TRBJ2-1 . TRBD2 TRBV9 CASSRLAGAPYNEQFF TGTGCCAGCAGTCGACTAGCGGGAGCCCCCTACAATGAGCAGTTCTTC
TRBJ2-3 . TRBD1 TRBV30 CAWSVAHITGVEDTQYF TGTGCCTGGAGTGTAGCCCACATCACAGGGGTGGAAGATACGCAGTATTTT
TRBJ2-6 . . TRBV14 CASSQDVGRGVPGANVLTF TGTGCCAGCAGCCAAGATGTAGGCAGGGGGGTCCCTGGGGCCAACGTCCTGACTTTC
TRBJ2-2 . TRBD2 TRBV11-3 CASSLVLAGGNTGELFF TGTGCCAGCAGCTTAGTTCTAGCGGGAGGGAACACCGGGGAGCTGTTTTTT
TRBJ2-3 . . TRBV15 CATSRDWQFQSTDTQYF TGTGCCACCAGCAGAGATTGGCAGTTCCAGAGCACAGATACGCAGTATTTT
TRBJ2-7 . . TRBV29-1 CSVGGGRALLPYEQYF TGCAGCGTTGGGGGCGGAAGAGCCCTTCTCCCCTACGAGCAGTACTTC
TRBJ2-1 . TRBD1 TRBV19 CASSKTGVSSYNEQFF TGTGCCAGTAGTAAGACAGGGGTAAGCTCCTACAATGAGCAGTTCTTC